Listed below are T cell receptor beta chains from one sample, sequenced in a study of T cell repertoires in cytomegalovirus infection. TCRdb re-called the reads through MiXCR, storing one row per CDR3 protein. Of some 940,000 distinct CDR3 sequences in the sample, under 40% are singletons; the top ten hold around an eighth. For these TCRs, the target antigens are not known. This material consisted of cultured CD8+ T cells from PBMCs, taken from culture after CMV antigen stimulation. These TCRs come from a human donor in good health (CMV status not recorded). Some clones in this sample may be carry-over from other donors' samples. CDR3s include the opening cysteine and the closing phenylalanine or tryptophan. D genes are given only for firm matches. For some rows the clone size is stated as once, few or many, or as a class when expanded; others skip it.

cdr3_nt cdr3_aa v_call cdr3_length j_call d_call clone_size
TGTGCCAGCACCCCCTACGACGGGGTGGACACCATATATTTT CASTPYDGVDTIYF TRBV9 14 TRBJ1-3 . .
TGTGCCAGCAGTTTAGGGCACCCCGGACTAGCGGGCGGGGAGCTGTTTTTT CASSLGHPGLAGGELFF TRBV12-3/TRBV12-4 17 TRBJ2-2 TRBD2 few
TGTGCCAGCAGCTTAGCTGGGCAGATTAATGAAAAACTGTTTTTT CASSLAGQINEKLFF TRBV13 15 TRBJ1-4 . few
TGTGCCAGCAGCCAGGGGGGGGCTCATTCATCTTATGGCTACACCTTC CASSQGGAHSSYGYTF TRBV7-2 16 TRBJ1-2 TRBD1 many
TGTGCCAGCAGTCCGGGACTAGCGGGGGGGACAGCTACGCAGTATTTT CASSPGLAGGTATQYF TRBV7-2 16 TRBJ2-3 TRBD2 .
TGTGCCAGCAGCCAAGAACAGGGCCTCCAAGAGACCCAGTACTTC CASSQEQGLQETQYF TRBV4-1 15 TRBJ2-5 . .
TGTGCCAGCAGCTTGGGAGGGTCGGATGAAAAACTGTTTTTT CASSLGGSDEKLFF TRBV5-3 14 TRBJ1-4 . .
TGTGCCAGCAGTGCGGGGTGGGGTCTGAACACCGGGGAGCTGTTTTTT CASSAGWGLNTGELFF TRBV25-1 16 TRBJ2-2 . .
TGTGTCACCAGTTTGAAGGGGCCGCCGAATGAAAAACTGTTTTTT CVTSLKGPPNEKLFF TRBV7-9 15 TRBJ1-4 . .
TGTGCCAGCAGCCGCCCCCCACAGGGAGCCACAGATACGCAGTATTTT CASSRPPQGATDTQYF TRBV27 16 TRBJ2-3 . few
TGTGCCAGCACCGAAAACTTACCGGGACTGAGAACCTATGGCTACACCTTC CASTENLPGLRTYGYTF TRBV4-2 17 TRBJ1-2 . .
TGTGCCAGCAGCTTAGCCCTAGGACAGGGGAACACCGGGGAGCTGTTTTTT CASSLALGQGNTGELFF TRBV7-9 17 TRBJ2-2 TRBD1 .
TGTGCCAGCAGTTACAATTTTCCCACCACAGATACGCAGTATTTT CASSYNFPTTDTQYF TRBV6-2/TRBV6-3 15 TRBJ2-3 . few
TGTGCCAGCAGTGTCGGACAGCACGGGAGTGAGCAGTACTTC CASSVGQHGSEQYF TRBV27 14 TRBJ2-7 . .
TGCAGTGCGCACGAAACCGGGACAGGGTATTACAATGAGCAGTTCTTC CSAHETGTGYYNEQFF TRBV20-1 16 TRBJ2-1 TRBD1 .
TGTGCCAGCAGCAAGGGACGGCGCTATGGCTACACCTTC CASSKGRRYGYTF TRBV5-6 13 TRBJ1-2 . few
TGTGCCAGCAGTTTATCTTGGACAGCCTACGAGCAGTACTTC CASSLSWTAYEQYF TRBV27 14 TRBJ2-7 . .
TGTGCCAGTAGTATAATTATTGGGATGAACACTGAAGCTTTCTTT CASSIIIGMNTEAFF TRBV19 15 TRBJ1-1 . .
TGTGCCAGCAGTTTAAAGGTCTTAGGAAACATGAACACTGAAGCTTTCTTT CASSLKVLGNMNTEAFF TRBV27 17 TRBJ1-1 . many
TGTGCCAGCAGTTCTGTCACCACGGTCGAGCCCCAGCATTTT CASSSVTTVEPQHF TRBV12-3/TRBV12-4 14 TRBJ1-5 . .
TGTGCCAGCAGTTCAGGGGAGGCGGACACTGAAGCTTTCTTT CASSSGEADTEAFF TRBV28 14 TRBJ1-1 . few